A single sample gave rise to the 30 T cell receptor beta chains below, sequenced in a study of T cell responses to AZD1222 COVID-19 vaccine. TCRdb keeps only in-frame clones here, not all; method: immunoSEQ multiplex PCR. The profile shows 46,000 or so clones, 90% of them singletons. Here the sequenced sample was peripheral blood, taken 28 days after the second AZD1222 dose. The receptors stem from an adult who received the AZD1222 COVID-19 vaccine.

This sequence joins TRBV29-1 and TRBJ2-3; D is unresolved. Germline V CDR1 and CDR2: SQVTM, ANQGSEA. CDR3 length equals 11 residues. The V and J ends lost 1 base and 5 bases respectively, with 4 bases between them. Written as DNA, the CDR3 is TGCAGCGTTGAAGGCCGAGATACGCAGTATTTT. This translates into CSVEGRDTQYF.

The gene calls are TRBV7-9 and TRBJ1-4, with 7 bases fitting TRBD1. This CDR3 region has 16 residues. The V and J ends lost 5 bases and 0 bases, in that order; junction bases with no gene match: 6. CDR1 is SEHNR and CDR2 is FQNEAQ in the germline V gene (reference sequence). The CDR3 DNA sequence: TGTGCCAGCAGCCTGGGACAGAGCCCAACTAATGAAAAACTGTTTTTT. Translation: CASSLGQSPTNEKLFF.

CDR3: CASSFSSYEQYF. As DNA, the CDR3 is TGTGCCAGCAGCTTCAGCTCCTACGAGCAGTACTTC. The chain couples TRBV27 to TRBJ2-7; D is unclear. CDR1 is MNHEY, CDR2 SMNVEV, per germline (reference sequence). The V end lost 6 bases, the J end lost 0 bases, and 6 bases lay between the germline ends. The CDR3 has 12 amino acids.

V gene TRBV3-1 (or the pseudogene TRBV3-2) combines with J gene TRBJ2-7, with D possibly TRBD1 on 6 matching bases. This CDR3 contains 14 residues. Germline V gene data show CDR1 as LGHDT and CDR2 as YNNKEL (reference sequence). V dropped 0 bases and J dropped 4 bases, with 10 bases sitting between them. CDR3 region: CASSQDHREYEQYF. The CDR3 nucleotides read TGTGCCAGCAGCCAAGATCACAGGGAGTACGAGCAGTACTTC.

The chain joins TRBV4-3 to TRBJ1-2; tentative D call: TRBD1 (6 bases). With 4 bases removed from V and 8 bases from J, the gap between germline ends came to 14 bases. The CDR3 contains 13 residues. CDR1 and CDR2 (germline): LGHNA, YSLEER. Here the CDR3 reads CASSPTGTSGYTF. As DNA, the CDR3 is TGCGCCAGCAGCCCCACAGGGACGAGCGGCTACACCTTC.

The DNA for the CDR3 is TGTGCCAGCTGGGACAGGGGCAACGAGCAGTACTTC. Its protein is CASWDRGNEQYF. The genes are TRBV7-8 and TRBJ2-7, with 10 bases fitting TRBD1. CDR1 and CDR2 (germline): SGHVS, FQNEAQ. CDR3 length: 12 amino acids. J was trimmed by 5 bases and V by 8 bases; bases with no gene match: 3.

The V gene is TRBV7-9, the J gene TRBJ2-1; 8 positions agree with TRBD2. The V gene end was trimmed by 6 bases and the J gene end by 4 bases; junction bases not matched to a gene: 5. This CDR3 region has 14 residues. Germline values: CDR1 SEHNR, CDR2 FQNEAQ (reference sequence). The DNA of the CDR3 is TGTGCCAGCAGTCGGGGGGGCCTGTACAATGAGCAGTTCTTC. Protein sequence: CASSRGGLYNEQFF.

The chain joins TRBV6-6 to TRBJ1-1; D unclear. The CDR3 is 12 amino acids. The germline gives CDR1 MNHNY, CDR2 SVGAGI (reference sequence). V lost 2 bases and J lost 7, with 8 bases in between. CDR3 DNA sequence: TGTGCCAGCAGTTACGTGGACGGTGAAGCTTTCTTT. It yields the protein CASSYVDGEAFF.

On this clone itself: A clone one base away is much larger, so this may be a read error. Other DNA sequences in the same sample also yield this CDR3. This chain links TRBV4-2 with TRBJ2-4; TRBD2 matches at 10 bases. CDR1 is LGHNA and CDR2 is YNFKEQ in the germline V gene. J was trimmed by 4 bases and V by 1 base; bases with no gene match: 13. The CDR3 is 19 amino acids. CDR3 loop: CASSQAEASGGLAKNIQYF. In DNA form, the CDR3 reads TGTGCCAGCAGCCAAGCGGAAGCTAGCGGGGGCCTTGCTAAAAACATTCAGTACTTC.

The V call is TRBV11-3, the J call TRBJ1-3; D gene unclear. The CDR3 is 17 residues long. The V end was cut by 5 bases, the J end by 0 bases, with 17 bases between. Germline V gives CDR1 SGHNT, CDR2 YENEEA. This CDR3 is CASSRRQRAISGNTIYF. The CDR3 DNA sequence: TGTGCCAGCAGCCGAAGACAACGGGCGATCTCTGGAAACACCATATATTTT.

In its sample, this clone was seen once. The J gene is TRBJ1-5, the V gene TRBV5-5, with D maybe TRBD1 (5 bases). Per the germline V gene, CDR1 is SGHKS and CDR2 is YYEKEE (reference sequence). This CDR3 has 13 residues. Deletions cut 3 bases from V and 4 bases from J, with 8 bases between. This CDR3 reads CASSWGGNQPQHF. The DNA of the CDR3 is TGTGCCAGCAGCTGGGGGGGGAATCAGCCCCAGCATTTT.

The J gene is TRBJ1-2, the V gene TRBV2; no clear D. The germline V and J ends were trimmed by 5 bases and 2 bases, with 6 bases remaining between them. Per germline, CDR1 SNHLY and CDR2 FYNNEI. This CDR3 is built from 12 residues. In DNA, the CDR3 is TGTGCCAGCAGTTCACTAAACTATGGCTACACCTTC. Encoded protein: CASSSLNYGYTF.

This clone occurred once. The chain carries TRBV11-2 and TRBJ2-1; the D is unclear. CDR1 and CDR2 (germline): SGHAT, FQNNGV. Trimming took 3 bases from V and 5 from J, leaving 11 bases between them. CDR3 size: 14 residues. CDR3 in DNA: TGTGCCAGCAGCTTCGGCGACACTCACAATGAGCAGTTCTTC. This gives the protein CASSFGDTHNEQFF.

J is TRBJ2-5 and V is TRBV6-6, with D possibly matching TRBD1 (6 bases). This CDR3 has 12 residues. In germline, CDR1 is MNHNY, CDR2 SVGAGI (reference sequence). V shed 9 bases and J shed 1 base, with 9 bases lying between them. The CDR3 loop reads CASAGVQETQYF. The CDR3 DNA follows: TGTGCCAGTGCAGGGGTCCAAGAGACCCAGTACTTC.

The V call is TRBV5-4, the J call TRBJ2-3; 9 nucleotides agree with TRBD2. Germline CDR1 and CDR2: SGHNT and YYREEE (reference sequence). Germline trimming cut 4 bases from V and 3 bases from J; bases unmatched to any gene: 12. This CDR3 contains 17 residues. The CDR3 reads CASSAAPTAGGTDTQYF. DNA of the CDR3: TGTGCCAGCAGCGCTGCCCCCACAGCGGGGGGAACAGATACGCAGTATTTT.

The CDR3 spells CASSLAGTGELFF. CDR3 DNA: TGTGCCAGCAGCTTGGCGGGGACCGGGGAGCTGTTTTTT. The genes are TRBV5-4 and TRBJ2-2, with D perhaps TRBD2 (5 bases). In germline, CDR1 is SGHNT, CDR2 YYREEE (reference sequence). The CDR3 is 13 residues long. V dropped 0 bases and J dropped 5 bases, with 5 bases sitting between them.

V usage is TRBV6-5 and J usage is TRBJ1-1; weak D call: TRBD1 (6 bases). The germline V and J ends were trimmed by 6 bases and 0 bases, with 8 bases remaining between them. This CDR3 contains 13 residues. The germline V gene encodes CDR1 MNHEY and CDR2 SVGAGI. In nucleotides, the CDR3 is TGTGCCAGCAGGGACAGACTGAACACTGAAGCTTTCTTT. As protein: CASRDRLNTEAFF.

In this sample, this clone turned up a few times. This CDR3 reads CSVRDGMNTEAFF. For the CDR3, the DNA is TGCAGCGTTCGGGACGGCATGAACACTGAAGCTTTCTTT. The V call is TRBV29-1, the J call TRBJ1-1; the D gene is possibly TRBD1 (5 bases). The CDR3 has 13 residues. Germline loops: CDR1 SQVTM, CDR2 ANQGSEA. The germline V and J ends were trimmed by 5 bases and 0 bases, with 10 bases remaining between them.

J is TRBJ1-6 and V is TRBV12-3 or TRBV12-4; D not resolved. CDR3 length equals 12 residues. Trimming pared 6 bases from V and 8 bases from J, leaving 8 bases between. The CDR3 bases are TGTGCCAGCAGCCTGGCAGATTCACCCCTCCACTTT. Translated, it gives CASSLADSPLHF.

This clone came up once. The V call is TRBV3-1 (or the pseudogene TRBV3-2), the J call TRBJ2-5, with TRBD1 matching over 7 bases. The CDR3 runs 15 residues. The germline CDR1 and CDR2 sequences are LGHDT and YNNKEL (reference sequence). V was pared by 0 bases and J by 4 bases, with 5 bases of the junction left unmatched. The CDR3 DNA reads TGTGCCAGCAGCCAAGATCCCAGACAGGGAGAGACCCAGTACTTC. This gives the protein CASSQDPRQGETQYF.

This chain connects TRBV2 to TRBJ2-5, with 14 positions matching TRBD2. Looked up from germline, CDR1 is SNHLY and CDR2 is FYNNEI. The CDR3 covers 13 residues. Trimming at V came to 7 bases and at J to 7 bases, leaving 2 bases not matched to a gene. DNA of the CDR3: TGTGCCAGCATTGGACTAGCGGGGGGGACCCAGTACTTC. As protein: CASIGLAGGTQYF. Drawing the rest from reference TRBV2 and TRBJ2-5, the complete variable domain is EPEVTQTPSHQVTQMGQEVILRCVPISNHLYFYWYRQILGQKVEFLVSFYNNEISEKSEIFDDQFSVERPDGSNFTLKIRSTKLEDSAMYFCASIGLAGGTQYFGPGTRLLVL.

The genes are TRBV6-6 and TRBJ1-1; weak D call: TRBD1 (6 bases). V lost 4 bases and J lost 1, with 10 bases in between. The CDR3 has 14 residues. Germline values: CDR1 MNHNY, CDR2 SVGAGI (reference sequence). The CDR3 region has the DNA TGTGCCAGCAGTTTTTCACAGGGGAACACTGAAGCTTTCTTT. Translating it yields CASSFSQGNTEAFF.

The V call is TRBV7-2, the J call TRBJ1-3; 7 nucleotides agree with TRBD1. Germline V CDR1 and CDR2: SGHTA, FQGNSA. The CDR3 is 15 residues long. Trimming removed 4 bases from V and 0 bases from J; junction bases left unmatched: 3. CDR3 residues: CASSWDSYSGNTIYF. In DNA form, the CDR3 reads TGTGCCAGCAGCTGGGACAGTTACTCTGGAAACACCATATATTTT.

This clone was counted a few times. This chain links TRBV14 with TRBJ1-2, with D perhaps TRBD1 (5 bases). Trimming took 2 bases from V and 6 from J, leaving 16 bases between them. The CDR3 runs 15 residues. The germline V gene has CDR1 SGHDN and CDR2 FVKESK. The CDR3 reads CASSQLDTGGDGYTF. Written as DNA, the CDR3 is TGTGCCAGCAGCCAACTGGACACGGGAGGTGATGGCTACACCTTC.

The CDR3 DNA sequence: TGTGCCAGTAGTACACCGGGACAGCTTAGCAATCAGCCCCAGCATTTT. Translation: CASSTPGQLSNQPQHF. The chain is built from TRBV19 and TRBJ1-5; TRBD1 matches at 7 bases. Per germline, CDR1 LNHDA and CDR2 SQIVND (reference sequence). The CDR3 has 16 residues. After removal of 4 bases from V and 0 bases from J, the junction contained 6 bases not matched to a gene.

This clone was found once. The CDR3 DNA reads as TGTGCCAGCAGCTCTGGACATGGAATTTTCTACGAGCAGTACTTC. As protein: CASSSGHGIFYEQYF. The chain combines TRBV7-2 with TRBJ2-7; D perhaps matches TRBD1 (5 bases). In germline, CDR1 is SGHTA, CDR2 FQGNSA. V shed 4 bases and J shed 3 bases, with 16 bases lying between them. This CDR3 comprises 15 residues. Full variable domain (missing parts from reference TRBV7-2 and TRBJ2-7): GAGVSQSPSNKVTEKGKDVELRCDPISGHTALYWYRQSLGQGLEFLIYFQGNSAPDKSGLPSDRFSAERTGGSVSTLTIQRTQQEDSAVYLCASSSGHGIFYEQYFGPGTRLTVT.

The V call is TRBV29-1, the J call TRBJ1-4, with a possible D match to TRBD1 (5 bases). V lost 5 bases to trimming and J lost 0 bases, with 7 bases between them. The CDR3 is 13 residues long. The germline V gene encodes CDR1 SQVTM and CDR2 ANQGSEA. This CDR3 reads CSVRGATNEKLFF. The CDR3 DNA sequence: TGCAGCGTTAGGGGAGCAACTAATGAAAAACTGTTTTTT.

The V call is TRBV9, the J call TRBJ2-7, with D perhaps matching TRBD2 (5 bases). The V end was cut by 6 bases, the J end by 3 bases, with 16 bases between. CDR3 length: 14 amino acids. Per the germline V gene, CDR1 is SGDLS and CDR2 is YYNGEE. This chain's CDR3 is CASNHGDNLYEQYF. CDR3 nucleotides: TGTGCCAGCAATCACGGGGATAACCTCTACGAGCAGTACTTC.

The chain recombines TRBV6-2 or TRBV6-3 with TRBJ2-4; 7 bases match TRBD2. The CDR3 length is 14 residues. CDR1 is MNHEY, CDR2 SVGEGT, per germline. V lost 6 bases to trimming and J lost 6 bases; unmatched junction nucleotides: 8. The CDR3 protein is CASSWLAALNIQYF. Here the CDR3 DNA reads TGTGCCAGCAGCTGGCTAGCGGCCTTAAACATTCAGTACTTC.

J is TRBJ1-1 and V is TRBV5-4; 9 bases agree with TRBD1. CDR3 length: 15 residues. V was clipped by 5 bases and J by 4 bases; unmatched bases: 9. From germline, CDR1 is SGHNT and CDR2 YYREEE (reference sequence). The CDR3, as DNA: TGTGCCAGCAGGGGTGGACAGGGGAGGAGCACTGAAGCTTTCTTT. This translates into CASRGGQGRSTEAFF.